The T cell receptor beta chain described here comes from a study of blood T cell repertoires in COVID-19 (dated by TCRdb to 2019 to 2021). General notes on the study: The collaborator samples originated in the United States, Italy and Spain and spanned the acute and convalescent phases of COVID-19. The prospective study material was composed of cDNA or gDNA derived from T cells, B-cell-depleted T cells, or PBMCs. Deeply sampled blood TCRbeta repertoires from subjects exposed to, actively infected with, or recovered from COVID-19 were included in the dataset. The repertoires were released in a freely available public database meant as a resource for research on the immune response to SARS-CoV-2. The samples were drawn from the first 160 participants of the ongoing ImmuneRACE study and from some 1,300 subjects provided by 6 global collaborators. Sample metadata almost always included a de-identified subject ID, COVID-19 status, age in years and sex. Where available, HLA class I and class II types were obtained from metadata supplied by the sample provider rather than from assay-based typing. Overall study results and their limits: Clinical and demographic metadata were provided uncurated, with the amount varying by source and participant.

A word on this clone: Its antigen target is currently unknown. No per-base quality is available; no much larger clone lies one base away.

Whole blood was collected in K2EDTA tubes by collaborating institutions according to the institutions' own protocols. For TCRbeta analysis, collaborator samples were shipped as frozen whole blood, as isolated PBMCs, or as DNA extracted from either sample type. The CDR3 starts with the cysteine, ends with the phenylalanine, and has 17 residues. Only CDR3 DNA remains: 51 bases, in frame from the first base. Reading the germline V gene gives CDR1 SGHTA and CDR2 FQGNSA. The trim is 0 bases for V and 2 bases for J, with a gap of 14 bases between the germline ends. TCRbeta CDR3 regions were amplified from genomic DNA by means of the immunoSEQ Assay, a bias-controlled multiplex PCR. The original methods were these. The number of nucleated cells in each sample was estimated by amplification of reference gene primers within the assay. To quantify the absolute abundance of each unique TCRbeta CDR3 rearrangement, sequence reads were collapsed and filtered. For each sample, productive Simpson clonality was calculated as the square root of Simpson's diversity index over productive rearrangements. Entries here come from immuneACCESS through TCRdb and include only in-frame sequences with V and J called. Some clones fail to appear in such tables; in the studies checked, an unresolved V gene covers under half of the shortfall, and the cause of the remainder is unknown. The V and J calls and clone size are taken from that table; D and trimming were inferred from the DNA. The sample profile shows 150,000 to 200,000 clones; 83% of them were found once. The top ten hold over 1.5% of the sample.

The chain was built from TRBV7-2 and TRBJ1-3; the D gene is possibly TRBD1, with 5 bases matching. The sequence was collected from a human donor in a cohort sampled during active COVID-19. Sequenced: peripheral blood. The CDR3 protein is CASSLAPAGPAGNTIYF. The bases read TGTGCCAGCAGCTTAGCACCAGCAGGGCCGGCTGGAAACACCATATATTTT.